A selection of T cell receptor beta chains follows, all from one sample in a study of OX40 agonist ivuxolimab in advanced cancers. Here immunoSEQ multiplex PCR was the method, and the copy in TCRdb shows in-frame clones only, minus some. The sample has about 89,000 clones, approximately 91% seen once. This sample comprised CD4+ or CD8+ T cells sorted from blood, obtained in a trial of the OX40 agonist ivuxolimab. These receptors were obtained from an adult with an advanced solid tumor such as melanoma, head and neck, liver or kidney cancer. The CDR3 runs from the conserved cysteine through the conserved F or W. Each record gives: V gene, D gene, clone size, J gene, CDR3 DNA, CDR3 protein. The D gene is left open where the match is weak. Clone size appears in some rows only: once, few, many, or a class for an expanded clone.

V gene: TRBV5-1; D gene: NA; clone size: NA; J gene: TRBJ2-1; CDR3 DNA: TGCGCCAGCACCTCGGACGACCCATCCTACAATGAGCAGTTCTTC; CDR3 protein: CASTSDDPSYNEQFF
V gene: TRBV2; D gene: TRBD2; clone size: NA; J gene: TRBJ2-1; CDR3 DNA: TGTGCCAGCTGCCGGGAGGGCGGTTACAATGAGCAGTTCTTC; CDR3 protein: CASCREGGYNEQFF
V gene: TRBV6-5; D gene: NA; clone size: NA; J gene: TRBJ2-7; CDR3 DNA: TGTGCCAGCAGTTACTCCCTCACCTACGAGCAGTACTTC; CDR3 protein: CASSYSLTYEQYF
V gene: TRBV5-1; D gene: NA; clone size: NA; J gene: TRBJ2-1; CDR3 DNA: TGCGCCAGCAGCTTGGATGGGACGAGCTCCTACAATGAGCAGTTCTTC; CDR3 protein: CASSLDGTSSYNEQFF
V gene: TRBV5-1; D gene: TRBD1; clone size: NA; J gene: TRBJ2-1; CDR3 DNA: TGCGCCAGCAGCCCGGACAGGGCTGAAGACAATGAGCAGTTCTTC; CDR3 protein: CASSPDRAEDNEQFF
V gene: TRBV5-5; D gene: NA; clone size: NA; J gene: TRBJ1-5; CDR3 DNA: TGTGCCAGCAGCTTGGAGGGGGTGAGCAATCAGCCCCAGCATTTT; CDR3 protein: CASSLEGVSNQPQHF
V gene: TRBV25-1; D gene: NA; clone size: NA; J gene: TRBJ1-1; CDR3 DNA: TGTGCCAGCAGCGCCGGATTGGGGGACACTGAAGCTTTCTTT; CDR3 protein: CASSAGLGDTEAFF
V gene: TRBV6-4; D gene: NA; clone size: once; J gene: TRBJ2-1; CDR3 DNA: TGTGCCAGCAGTCTGAGCTCCTACAATGAGCAGTTCTTC; CDR3 protein: CASSLSSYNEQFF
V gene: TRBV7-2; D gene: NA; clone size: NA; J gene: TRBJ2-5; CDR3 DNA: TGTGCCAGCAGCTTATACGCAGGGACTCAAGAGACCCAGTACTTC; CDR3 protein: CASSLYAGTQETQYF
V gene: TRBV25-1; D gene: NA; clone size: NA; J gene: TRBJ2-2; CDR3 DNA: TGTGCCAGCGAGCCGATAGGGAACACCGGGGAGCTGTTTTTT; CDR3 protein: CASEPIGNTGELFF
V gene: TRBV6-1; D gene: TRBD1; clone size: NA; J gene: TRBJ1-2; CDR3 DNA: TGTGCCAGCAGTGCCCGGGACAGGGAGGGCTATGGCTACACCTTC; CDR3 protein: CASSARDREGYGYTF
V gene: TRBV7-9; D gene: TRBD1; clone size: once; J gene: TRBJ1-5; CDR3 DNA: TGTGCCAGCAGCTTAGACCCGGGACAGGGAGGCGATCAGCCCCAGCATTTT; CDR3 protein: CASSLDPGQGGDQPQHF
V gene: TRBV11-2; D gene: TRBD1; clone size: NA; J gene: TRBJ1-5; CDR3 DNA: TGTGCCAGCAGCGTAGGGACAGGGTTCAATCAGCCCCAGCATTTT; CDR3 protein: CASSVGTGFNQPQHF
V gene: TRBV6-1; D gene: TRBD2; clone size: NA; J gene: TRBJ2-7; CDR3 DNA: TGTGCCAGCACCCGGGGAGGGGCTGAGCAGTACTTC; CDR3 protein: CASTRGGAEQYF